The source of this T cell receptor (beta chain) is a study of cytomegalovirus exposure and HLA in healthy donors. The PCR used 60 Vbeta and 13 Jbeta primers. As handled by the study authors: Later reanalysis found about 80 million unique TCR beta chains, 10 million to 14 million of them shared. Some clones are missing from TCRdb's copy, which holds only in-frame ones; the method was immunoSEQ multiplex PCR. The DNA gave D and trimming, while V, J and clone size come from that table. The table shows about 99,000 clones, with about 80% occurring only once. Germline loops: CDR1 SNHLY, CDR2 FYNNEI. With 8 bases removed from V and 5 bases from J, the gap between germline ends came to 15 bases. The CDR3 spans 13 residues.

Sequenced sample: PBMCs. The origin of this receptor is a male donor in good health and CMV-seropositive. The chain employs TRBV2 and TRBJ2-5; D is tentatively TRBD1 or TRBD2 (5 bases each). The CDR3 coding sequence is TGTGCCAGCGGGGAAGAGGGGCTGGAGACCCAGTACTTC. Translating it yields CASGEEGLETQYF.